This record looks at one T cell receptor beta chain sequence and its context. Authors' methods: Scientists estimated how many nucleated cells there were by amplifying reference gene primers. Some clones are missing from TCRdb's copy, which holds only in-frame ones; the method was immunoSEQ multiplex PCR. Clonal size and the V and J genes are those of that table, whereas D and trimming came from the DNA. This sample has about 260,000 clones, with around 86% found just once. V lost 1 base and J 4 bases, leaving 9 bases between the germline ends. Per the germline V gene, CDR1 is SGHTA and CDR2 is FQGTGA. CDR3 length: 14 amino acids. These data are taken from a study of blood T cell repertoires in COVID-19. Study as a whole: The origin of the acute and convalescent COVID-19 samples was the United States, Italy and Spain. In each case, the material was cDNA or gDNA derived from T cells, B-cell-depleted T cells, or PBMCs.

This receptor was taken from a man aged 35 to 55 who had recovered from COVID-19. V is TRBV7-3 and J is TRBJ2-3, with D perhaps matching TRBD2 (6 bases). The specimen was peripheral blood. The chain's CDR3 is CASSLMPSADTQYF. CDR3 coding DNA: TGTGCCAGCAGCTTAATGCCTAGCGCAGATACGCAGTATTTT.